This is a list of T cell receptor beta chains from one sample in a study of cytomegalovirus exposure and HLA in healthy donors. This table comes from immunoSEQ multiplex PCR, and its TCRdb copy is limited to in-frame clones, with some not included. The sample holds fewer than 250,000 clones, over 80% seen once. Specimen: PBMCs. The receptors originated from a man between 35 and 55 years old in good health and CMV-seropositive. Both conserved end residues are part of each CDR3. The order of the fields is clone size, D gene, V gene, J gene, CDR3 protein, CDR3 DNA. D genes are given only for firm matches. Rows may omit the clone size; those that give it use once, few, many or a size class.

clone_size: -
d_call: -
v_call: TRBV7-2
j_call: TRBJ2-6
cdr3_aa: CASSLASQTGANVLTF
cdr3_nt: TGTGCCAGCAGCTTAGCCAGTCAGACTGGGGCCAACGTCCTGACTTTC

clone_size: -
d_call: TRBD1
v_call: TRBV7-9
j_call: TRBJ1-2
cdr3_aa: CSSSRWTGAANYGYTF
cdr3_nt: TGTTCCAGCAGCCGGTGGACAGGCGCTGCTAACTATGGCTACACCTTC

clone_size: -
d_call: TRBD1
v_call: TRBV9
j_call: TRBJ1-1
cdr3_aa: CASSLRTGVGEAFF
cdr3_nt: TGTGCCAGCAGTCTTAGAACAGGGGTAGGTGAAGCTTTCTTT

clone_size: -
d_call: TRBD1
v_call: TRBV18
j_call: TRBJ1-1
cdr3_aa: CASRTGNTEAFF
cdr3_nt: TGTGCCAGCCGGACAGGGAACACTGAAGCTTTCTTT

clone_size: once
d_call: TRBD1
v_call: TRBV6-5
j_call: TRBJ1-5
cdr3_aa: CASSSYRGLDQPQHF
cdr3_nt: TGTGCCAGCAGTTCCTACAGGGGGCTGGATCAGCCCCAGCATTTT

clone_size: -
d_call: -
v_call: TRBV2
j_call: TRBJ2-1
cdr3_aa: CASSEALTSYNEQFF
cdr3_nt: TGTGCCAGCAGTGAAGCGCTTACTTCCTACAATGAGCAGTTCTTC

clone_size: few
d_call: -
v_call: TRBV6-1
j_call: TRBJ1-2
cdr3_aa: CASSARGGYGYTF
cdr3_nt: TGTGCCAGCAGTGCACGAGGGGGCTATGGCTACACCTTC

clone_size: once
d_call: -
v_call: TRBV5-1
j_call: TRBJ1-2
cdr3_aa: CASSPQSSPTNYGYTF
cdr3_nt: TGCGCCAGCAGCCCTCAAAGTAGCCCGACTAACTATGGCTACACCTTC

clone_size: few
d_call: -
v_call: TRBV2
j_call: TRBJ1-1
cdr3_aa: CASSLGLKASSAEAFF
cdr3_nt: TGTGCCAGCAGTTTGGGACTAAAGGCTAGTTCGGCTGAAGCTTTCTTT

clone_size: -
d_call: TRBD1
v_call: TRBV5-5
j_call: TRBJ2-1
cdr3_aa: CASSPGTGTYNEQFF
cdr3_nt: TGTGCCAGCAGCCCCGGGACAGGGACCTACAATGAGCAGTTCTTC

clone_size: -
d_call: -
v_call: TRBV5-1
j_call: TRBJ1-4
cdr3_aa: CASSFGGGEKLFF
cdr3_nt: TGCGCCAGCAGCTTCGGCGGAGGTGAAAAACTGTTTTTT

clone_size: -
d_call: -
v_call: TRBV27
j_call: TRBJ2-3
cdr3_aa: CASSLSGEPITDTQYF
cdr3_nt: TGTGCCAGCAGTTTATCAGGGGAACCTATCACAGATACGCAGTATTTT

clone_size: once
d_call: -
v_call: TRBV7-9
j_call: TRBJ1-1
cdr3_aa: CASSSAGYGTEAFF
cdr3_nt: TGTGCCAGCAGCTCCGCAGGGTACGGCACTGAAGCTTTCTTT

clone_size: -
d_call: TRBD2
v_call: TRBV15
j_call: TRBJ2-1
cdr3_aa: CATSTLPGLVDDEQFF
cdr3_nt: TGTGCCACCAGCACCCTTCCGGGACTAGTTGACGATGAGCAGTTCTTC

clone_size: once
d_call: TRBD2
v_call: TRBV27
j_call: TRBJ2-1
cdr3_aa: CASSFLSGRGEQFF
cdr3_nt: TGTGCCAGCAGTTTCCTTAGCGGGAGAGGTGAGCAGTTCTTC

clone_size: -
d_call: TRBD1
v_call: TRBV7-9
j_call: TRBJ1-1
cdr3_aa: CASSLTGQGSSTEAFF
cdr3_nt: TGTGCCAGCAGCCTAACGGGACAGGGGTCGAGCACTGAAGCTTTCTTT

clone_size: -
d_call: -
v_call: TRBV7-6
j_call: TRBJ1-3
cdr3_aa: CASSLRGSSSGNTIYF
cdr3_nt: TGTGCCAGCAGTCTGCGGGGGTCAAGCTCTGGAAACACCATATATTTT

clone_size: -
d_call: TRBD1
v_call: TRBV27
j_call: TRBJ2-1
cdr3_aa: CASSSFGTGVSYNEQFF
cdr3_nt: TGTGCCAGCAGTTCGTTCGGGACAGGGGTATCCTACAATGAGCAGTTCTTC

clone_size: few
d_call: -
v_call: TRBV5-6
j_call: TRBJ1-2
cdr3_aa: CASSLEGGLGGYTF
cdr3_nt: TGTGCCAGCAGCTTGGAGGGAGGGTTAGGCGGCTACACCTTC

clone_size: few
d_call: TRBD2
v_call: TRBV9
j_call: TRBJ2-5
cdr3_aa: CASSVGVAGAQETQYF
cdr3_nt: TGTGCCAGCAGCGTAGGGGTAGCGGGAGCCCAAGAGACCCAGTACTTC

clone_size: -
d_call: TRBD1
v_call: TRBV6-4
j_call: TRBJ1-2
cdr3_aa: CATHRGNYGYTF
cdr3_nt: TGTGCCACCCACAGGGGTAACTATGGCTACACCTTC

clone_size: -
d_call: -
v_call: TRBV28
j_call: TRBJ2-7
cdr3_aa: CASSFMRVLYEQYF
cdr3_nt: TGTGCCAGCAGTTTCATGAGGGTTCTCTACGAGCAGTACTTC

clone_size: -
d_call: -
v_call: TRBV27
j_call: TRBJ2-4
cdr3_aa: CASTEGGKGRNIQYF
cdr3_nt: TGTGCCAGTACTGAGGGCGGGAAGGGAAGAAACATTCAGTACTTC

clone_size: -
d_call: -
v_call: TRBV9
j_call: TRBJ2-3
cdr3_aa: CASSVGVSIRTDTQYF
cdr3_nt: TGTGCCAGCAGCGTAGGTGTTAGCATTCGCACAGATACGCAGTATTTT

clone_size: -
d_call: TRBD1
v_call: TRBV2
j_call: TRBJ2-7
cdr3_aa: CASSAAQGASYEQYF
cdr3_nt: TGTGCCAGCAGTGCTGCACAGGGGGCGTCCTACGAGCAGTACTTC

clone_size: -
d_call: TRBD1
v_call: TRBV6-6
j_call: TRBJ2-5
cdr3_aa: CASTLGQGREETQYF
cdr3_nt: TGTGCCAGCACCTTGGGACAGGGTCGAGAAGAGACCCAGTACTTC

clone_size: few
d_call: TRBD1
v_call: TRBV20-1
j_call: TRBJ1-2
cdr3_aa: CSASRQGVDTF
cdr3_nt: TGCAGTGCTAGCCGACAGGGGGTGGACACCTTC

clone_size: -
d_call: TRBD1
v_call: TRBV5-4
j_call: TRBJ1-1
cdr3_aa: CASSTGQGRNTEAFF
cdr3_nt: TGTGCCAGCAGCACGGGACAGGGGAGGAACACTGAAGCTTTCTTT

clone_size: few
d_call: TRBD1
v_call: TRBV6-1
j_call: TRBJ2-5
cdr3_aa: CASSIQDRGLETQYF
cdr3_nt: TGTGCCAGCAGTATCCAGGACAGGGGCTTAGAGACCCAGTACTTC

clone_size: -
d_call: -
v_call: TRBV18
j_call: TRBJ2-5
cdr3_aa: CASSLSSGQETQYF
cdr3_nt: TGTGCCAGCTCACTCAGTAGCGGTCAAGAGACCCAGTACTTC

clone_size: -
d_call: -
v_call: TRBV5-1
j_call: TRBJ1-5
cdr3_aa: CASSLGFGARNDNQPQHF
cdr3_nt: TGCGCCAGCAGCTTGGGGTTTGGGGCCCGTAATGACAATCAGCCCCAGCATTTT

clone_size: -
d_call: -
v_call: TRBV5-1
j_call: TRBJ2-3
cdr3_aa: CASSEWTDHTDTQYF
cdr3_nt: TGCGCCAGCAGCGAATGGACAGATCACACAGATACGCAGTATTTT

clone_size: -
d_call: TRBD2
v_call: TRBV5-4
j_call: TRBJ2-3
cdr3_aa: CASSLSGLAGADTQYF
cdr3_nt: TGTGCCAGCAGCTTATCCGGACTAGCTGGAGCAGATACGCAGTATTTT